One and the same sample provided the 30 T cell receptor beta chains below, sequenced in a study of T cell responses to AZD1222 COVID-19 vaccine. Method: immunoSEQ multiplex PCR; TCRdb's copy keeps in-frame clones and lacks some. The table has 87,000 or so clones, 90% seen once. The sequencing here drew on peripheral blood, taken on day 0 of AZD1222 vaccination. These receptors were taken from an adult in good health.

With regard to this clone: Possible read error: a much larger clone is one base away. The rearrangement joins TRBV6-4 to TRBJ2-1, with 12 bases lining up with TRBD2. Trimming at V came to 4 bases and at J to 6 bases, leaving 4 bases not matched to a gene. CDR1 and CDR2 from the germline V gene are MRHNA and SNTAGT. This CDR3 is built from 15 residues. CDR3 residues: CASSGSSGGANEQFF. Here the CDR3 DNA reads TGTGCCAGCAGTGGCTCTAGCGGGGGGGCCAATGAGCAGTTCTTC.

The chain is built from TRBV6-1 and TRBJ2-1; 8 nucleotides line up with TRBD2. Germline V gives CDR1 MNHNS, CDR2 SASEGT. This CDR3 comprises 16 residues. The junction had 6 bases not matched to a gene; V was cut back by 4 bases and J by 1 base. CDR3 loop: CASSAVAGGSYNEQFF. DNA for the CDR3: TGTGCCAGCAGTGCTGTTGCGGGAGGTTCCTACAATGAGCAGTTCTTC.

The chain carries TRBV12-3 or TRBV12-4 and TRBJ2-5; possibly TRBD2 for D (7 bases). The length of the CDR3 is 13 residues. Trimming stripped 5 bases from V and 5 bases from J, with 12 bases between. The CDR3 protein is CASSLRGGETQYF. Written as DNA, the CDR3 is TGTGCCAGCAGTCTCCGCGGGGGCGAGACCCAGTACTTC.

This clone was counted a single time. The chain uses TRBV4-3 and TRBJ2-1, with D perhaps assigned TRBD1 or TRBD2 (6 bases each). From germline, CDR1 is LGHNA and CDR2 YSLEER. Between the trimmed V and J ends, which lost 3 bases and 12 bases, there was a span of 21 bases. The CDR3 runs to 15 residues. The CDR3 region has the DNA TGCGCCAGCAGCCAGGACGGGACTGGGGGCTGGGGGCAGTTCTTC. Protein product: CASSQDGTGGWGQFF.

CDR3 sequence reads: CASSASLAGAAGTQYF. The CDR3 DNA sequence: TGTGCCAGCAGCGCCTCCCTGGCGGGGGCTGCCGGTACGCAGTATTTT. The rearrangement links TRBV9 to TRBJ2-3; maybe TRBD2 (7 bases). Germline V gene data show CDR1 as SGDLS and CDR2 as YYNGEE. The CDR3 sequence is 16 residues long. Trimming shortened V by 3 bases and J by 8 bases, and 22 bases separated the two germline ends.

The chain couples TRBV5-1 to TRBJ1-2; a weak D match, TRBD1 (6 bases). This CDR3 is built from 12 residues. CDR1 and CDR2 from the germline V gene are SGHRS and YFSETQ. Deletions cut 4 bases from V and 6 bases from J, with 10 bases between. CDR3 residues: CASSLDSHGYTF. In nucleotides, the CDR3 is TGCGCCAGCAGCCTGGACAGCCATGGCTACACCTTC.

V and J are TRBV25-1 and TRBJ2-5; 7 bases align to TRBD1. The CDR3 runs to 15 residues. After removal of 3 bases from V and 4 bases from J, the junction contained 8 bases not matched to a gene. Germline V lookup: CDR1 MGHDK, CDR2 SYGVNS. CDR3 DNA sequence: TGTGCCAGCAGTGACCCCCGGACAGGCACAGAGACCCAGTACTTC. This encodes CASSDPRTGTETQYF.

This chain uses TRBV30 with TRBJ1-6, with 8 bases matching TRBD1. The CDR3 sequence is 14 residues long. The germline gives CDR1 GTSNPN, CDR2 SVGIG (reference sequence). Germline trimming cut 4 bases from V and 10 bases from J; bases unmatched to any gene: 9. The CDR3 DNA is TGTGCCTGGAATTACGGGACAGGAGCCTCACCCCTCCACTTT. Its translation: CAWNYGTGASPLHF.

The chain employs TRBV27 and TRBJ1-5; possible D gene TRBD1, 6 bases. Germline lookup yields CDR1 MNHEY and CDR2 SMNVEV (reference sequence). This CDR3 comprises 16 residues. The V end lost 2 bases, the J end lost 2 bases, and 13 bases lay between the germline ends. The CDR3 coding sequence is TGTGCCAGCAGTTTAGGGGCAGGGGCGGGCAATCAGCCCCAGCATTTT. Residues: CASSLGAGAGNQPQHF.

This clone was seen a single time. This chain links TRBV5-6 with TRBJ1-1, with D uncertain. The germline V gene has CDR1 SGHDT and CDR2 YYEEEE. The CDR3 extends over 13 amino acids. The V gene lost 4 bases and the J gene lost 5 bases, with 12 bases spanning the gap. The CDR3 sequence: CASSPLSGTEAFF. DNA for the CDR3: TGTGCCAGCAGCCCACTCAGTGGAACTGAAGCTTTCTTT.

This clone was seen a few times. The chain links TRBV19 to TRBJ1-5, with 7 bases fitting TRBD1. The J segment lost 4 bases and the V segment lost 4 bases, leaving 4 bases of the junction unmatched. The CDR3 totals 14 residues. The germline V gene encodes CDR1 LNHDA and CDR2 SQIVND (reference sequence). CDR3 region: CASSSRQGNQPQHF. CDR3 nucleotide sequence: TGTGCCAGTAGTAGCAGACAGGGAAATCAGCCCCAGCATTTT.

The chain couples TRBV6-2 or TRBV6-3 to TRBJ2-7; 7 nucleotides agree with TRBD2. The CDR3 extends over 15 amino acids. Per the germline V gene, CDR1 is MNHEY and CDR2 is SVGEGT. V gave up 2 bases and J gave up 3 bases; unmatched junction bases: 7. For the CDR3, the DNA is TGTGCCAGCAGTTACGACCTAGCGGATTTCTACGAGCAGTACTTC. It translates to CASSYDLADFYEQYF.

V is TRBV18 and J is TRBJ2-2, with a possible D match to TRBD2 (5 bases). CDR3 length: 15 amino acids. Germline CDR1 and CDR2: KGHSH and LQKENI. The V end was cut by 3 bases, the J end by 4 bases, with 12 bases between. In DNA, the CDR3 is TGTGCCAGCTCACCGGGAAGAGGGATCACCGGGGAGCTGTTTTTT. Its protein product is CASSPGRGITGELFF.

The V and J genes are TRBV5-1 and TRBJ2-1, with 9 bases aligning to TRBD1. CDR1 and CDR2 from the germline V gene are SGHRS and YFSETQ. V lost 1 base to trimming and J lost 4 bases; unmatched junction nucleotides: 12. The CDR3 length is 18 residues. CDR3 protein: CASSLRGGSGQGYNEQFF. CDR3 DNA sequence: TGCGCCAGCAGCTTGAGGGGCGGTTCGGGACAGGGATACAATGAGCAGTTCTTC.

The table lists this clone with a count of one. The J gene is TRBJ1-2, the V gene TRBV12-5; D remains ambiguous. Trimming cost V 4 bases and J 5 bases, with 8 bases left between them. Germline loops: CDR1 LGHNT, CDR2 FRNRAP. The CDR3 contains 12 residues. The CDR3 loop is CASGSLRYGYTF. CDR3 bases: TGTGCTAGTGGTTCCCTACGTTATGGCTACACCTTC.

V and J are TRBV4-2 and TRBJ2-3; D gene ambiguous. CDR3 length equals 14 residues. Trimming removed 4 bases at V and 0 bases at J, with 8 bases between. The germline V gene encodes CDR1 LGHNA and CDR2 YNFKEQ. The DNA for the CDR3 is TGTGCCAGCAGCCCACAAGAGAGCACAGATACGCAGTATTTT. Translation gives CASSPQESTDTQYF.

The chain recombines TRBV11-2 with TRBJ2-2; D unresolved. Germline V lookup: CDR1 SGHAT, CDR2 FQNNGV. The V gene lost 3 bases and the J gene lost 6 bases, with 11 bases spanning the gap. CDR3 length equals 14 residues. CDR3 sequence: CASSLDRDPGELFF. In nucleotides, the CDR3 is TGTGCCAGCAGCTTGGATAGAGATCCCGGGGAGCTGTTTTTT.

V usage is TRBV3-1 (or the pseudogene TRBV3-2) and J usage is TRBJ2-7; D is uncertain. Trimming cost V 1 base and J 1 base, with 14 bases left between them. CDR3 length equals 16 residues. Germline V gene sequence: CDR1 LGHDT, CDR2 YNNKEL (reference sequence). This CDR3 reads CASSQGSGVGSYEQYF. The CDR3 nucleotides read TGTGCCAGCAGCCAAGGGTCCGGTGTGGGATCCTACGAGCAGTACTTC.

V and J are TRBV5-5 and TRBJ2-7, with unresolved D. The CDR3 is 13 residues long. The germline V and J ends were trimmed by 0 bases and 4 bases, with 8 bases remaining between them. Germline V gene sequence: CDR1 SGHKS, CDR2 YYEKEE (reference sequence). This CDR3 reads CASSLEDEYEQYF. The DNA for the CDR3 is TGTGCCAGCAGCTTGGAGGATGAGTACGAGCAGTACTTC.

The rearrangement joins TRBV5-4 to TRBJ1-2; TRBD1 aligns across 9 bases. The V gene end was trimmed by 0 bases and the J gene end by 14 bases; junction bases not matched to a gene: 5. The CDR3 consists of 12 residues. The germline V gene has CDR1 SGHNT and CDR2 YYREEE (reference sequence). CDR3 sequence reads: CASSLATGGITF. The CDR3 bases are TGTGCCAGCAGCTTGGCTACAGGGGGCATTACCTTC.

CDR3 nucleotide sequence: TGTGCCAGCAGCCCAAAGACTGGGACTAGCACAGATACGCAGTATTTT. It encodes CASSPKTGTSTDTQYF. V is TRBV9 and J is TRBJ2-3; D is possibly TRBD2 (6 bases). The CDR3 runs 16 residues. Germline-derived CDR1 and CDR2 are SGDLS and YYNGEE. Trimming left V 4 bases short and J 0 bases short, with 15 bases between.

The rearrangement uses TRBV4-3 and TRBJ2-2; possibly TRBD1 for D (6 bases). The CDR3 is 17 residues long. V lost 0 bases to trimming and J lost 5 bases, with 16 bases between them. Germline V gives CDR1 LGHNA, CDR2 YSLEER. As DNA, the CDR3 is TGCGCCAGCAGCCAAGATCGGTGGGCAGGGGCAACCGGGGAGCTGTTTTTT. Protein: CASSQDRWAGATGELFF.

The chain has TRBV4-3 and TRBJ1-2, with 7 bases matching TRBD1. The trim removed 0 bases at V and 4 bases at J, leaving 8 bases unmatched. The CDR3 has 16 amino acids. Germline V gives CDR1 LGHNA, CDR2 YSLEER. Here the CDR3 reads CASSQDLTGDRYGYTF. Here the CDR3 DNA reads TGCGCCAGCAGCCAAGATCTCACAGGGGACCGCTATGGCTACACCTTC.

The chain joins TRBV5-4 to TRBJ2-5, with D perhaps TRBD1 or TRBD2 (5 bases each). CDR1 is SGHNT and CDR2 is YYREEE in the germline V gene (reference sequence). The CDR3 sequence is 16 residues long. The germline V and J ends were trimmed by 5 bases and 1 base, with 18 bases remaining between them. CDR3 nucleotides: TGTGCCAGCAGACCGGATCCGGGTGGGGGCCAAGAGACCCAGTACTTC. It is translated as CASRPDPGGGQETQYF.

V usage is TRBV18 and J usage is TRBJ2-2; possible D gene TRBD1, 6 bases. There are 14 residues in the CDR3. V lost 3 bases, J lost 7 bases, and 12 bases lay in between. Germline V CDR1 and CDR2: KGHSH, LQKENI. This chain's CDR3 is CASSPQTGVGELFF. In nucleotides, the CDR3 is TGTGCCAGCTCACCCCAGACAGGAGTCGGGGAGCTGTTTTTT.

V gene TRBV3-1 (or the pseudogene TRBV3-2) combines with J gene TRBJ2-7; D may be TRBD1 (5 bases). Germline-derived CDR1 and CDR2 are LGHDT and YNNKEL (reference sequence). This CDR3 comprises 14 residues. The V and J ends lost 1 base and 2 bases respectively, with 9 bases between them. The CDR3 sequence: CASSQGREPYEQYF. DNA of the CDR3: TGTGCCAGCAGCCAAGGCAGGGAACCCTACGAGCAGTACTTC.

The CDR3 nucleotides are TGTGCCAGCAGCTTGACAGGGACCTCTGGGGCCAACGTCCTGACTTTC. This encodes CASSLTGTSGANVLTF. The V gene is TRBV5-5, the J gene TRBJ2-6; D is perhaps TRBD1 (6 bases). This CDR3 contains 16 residues. V was clipped by 1 base and J by 0 bases, with 8 bases between them. Germline V gives CDR1 SGHKS, CDR2 YYEKEE (reference sequence).

The chain is built from TRBV15 and TRBJ2-1; TRBD2 matches at 13 bases. Losses at the gene ends were 5 bases for V and 2 bases for J; bases not matched to a gene: 0. CDR1 is LNHNV, CDR2 YYDKDF, per germline (reference sequence). The CDR3 loop spans 15 amino acids. The CDR3: CATSGLAGAYNEQFF. In nucleotides, the CDR3 is TGTGCCACCAGCGGACTAGCGGGGGCCTACAATGAGCAGTTCTTC.

The chain combines TRBV11-1 with TRBJ2-2, with D tentatively TRBD1 (7 bases). Per germline, CDR1 SGHAT and CDR2 FQDESV (reference sequence). The CDR3 runs to 16 residues. The V gene lost 1 base and the J gene lost 6 bases, with 15 bases spanning the gap. Here the CDR3 DNA reads TGTGCCAGCAGCTTAGGACCAGACAGGGACTCCGGGGAGCTGTTTTTT. Protein product: CASSLGPDRDSGELFF.

The J gene is TRBJ2-7, the V gene TRBV5-4, with no clear D. This CDR3 has 14 amino acids. CDR1 is SGHNT, CDR2 YYREEE, per germline (reference sequence). V was pared by 3 bases and J by 4 bases, with 14 bases between. The CDR3 region has the DNA TGTGCCAGCAGCTGGGGAATTGAGGATTACGAGCAGTACTTC. Protein: CASSWGIEDYEQYF.